This T cell receptor beta chain was found in a study of persistence of HIV-infected CD4 T cells. Regarding the study as a whole: Degenerate expanded CDR3beta sequences were enriched among CMV- and Gag-responding cells. TCR analyses could not target the rare provirus-carrying CMV-responding cells.

Anti-CD3/anti-CD28 beads served as a nonspecific positive control stimulus. Sorting of responding CD4+ T cells relied on upregulated CD40 ligand together with CD69. Donors had undetectable plasma HIV-1 RNA, under 50 copies/mL, for 4+ years. The libraries were made with immunoSEQ version 4 in survey mode. Some clones are missing from TCRdb's copy, which holds only in-frame ones; the method was immunoSEQ multiplex PCR. The sample lists 30,000 to 45,000 clones, about 91% occurring once. Turning to this clone: Its target is unknown.

V lost 4 bases to trimming and J lost 0 bases; unmatched junction nucleotides: 9. Germline CDR1 is SGDLS and CDR2 is YYNGEE. CDR3 length: 17 residues. The rearrangement links TRBV9 to TRBJ2-2; 7 bases align to TRBD1. This sample comprised CD4+ T cells sorted from PBMCs after 18-hour stimulation, obtained from a patient who received antiretroviral therapy. This sequence originates from an adult man with HIV who was CMV-seropositive. This chain's CDR3 is CASSTIYRGANTGELFF. CDR3 DNA: TGTGCCAGCAGCACAATATACAGGGGTGCGAACACCGGGGAGCTGTTTTTT.